These 25 T cell receptor beta chains share one sample of origin, sequenced in a study of blood T cells in healthy people across ages (dated by TCRdb to between 2015 and 2016). Receptor libraries were prepared by 5' RACE. For sequencing, an Illumina HiSeq 2500 was employed. The second PCR ran for roughly 7 to 12 cycles and used a J-beta primer mix along with a sample-barcoded 5' primer. In-frame beta chains were kept once TCRdb had trimmed the public reads at Q25 with fastp and called clones with MiXCR. Every distinct CDR3 protein forms one entry, paired with its most common genes and DNA. This sample has about 800,000 distinct CDR3 sequences in its table, and roughly 25% of those were observed once. The top ten constitute roughly 3.8% of the sample. These data were likewise used in another study, on T cells of mothers and their children.

Source material: blood. These TCRs come from a boy between 5 and 17 years old in good health.

Only a few counts were recorded for this clonotype. The chain combines TRBV12-3 or TRBV12-4 with TRBJ1-2; D ambiguous. V shed 5 bases and J shed 3 bases, with 10 bases lying between them. The CDR3 is made up of 13 amino acids. For the CDR3, the DNA is TGTGCCAGCAGTCCGGGCACCTACTATGGCTACACCTTC. It yields the protein CASSPGTYYGYTF.

The gene calls are TRBV7-9 and TRBJ2-7; 7 bases are a match to TRBD2. Germline CDR1 and CDR2: SEHNR and FQNEAQ (reference sequence). The CDR3 totals 15 residues. V lost 0 bases and J lost 3; bases outside the gene matches: 5. The CDR3 nucleotides are TGTGCCAGCAGCTTAGCGGACGGGAGGAGCTACGAGCAGTACTTC. Translated: CASSLADGRSYEQYF.

In this sample, this clonotype turned up a few times. The J gene is TRBJ1-6, the V gene TRBV4-3, with 8 bases aligning to TRBD1. Germline V CDR1 and CDR2: LGHNA, YSLEER. The junction had 10 bases not matched to a gene; V was cut back by 2 bases and J by 10 bases. The CDR3 has 16 residues. CDR3 coding DNA: TGCGCCAGCAGCCAAAACAGGGGGAATCTTGGATCACCCCTCCACTTT. It translates to CASSQNRGNLGSPLHF.

V and J are TRBV5-1 and TRBJ2-7; TRBD1 matches 8 bases. The V segment lost 1 base and the J segment 3 bases; nucleotides outside the gene matches: 6. The germline V gene has CDR1 SGHRS and CDR2 YFSETQ. The CDR3 runs to 15 residues. The CDR3 DNA reads as TGCGCCAGCAGCTTGCCGACAGGGGAGTACTACGAGCAGTACTTC. Amino acid sequence: CASSLPTGEYYEQYF.

The sample holds a few counts of this clonotype. V usage is TRBV7-9 and J usage is TRBJ2-7; D may be TRBD2 (6 bases). The CDR3 is made up of 15 amino acids. CDR1 SEHNR and CDR2 FQNEAQ come from the germline V gene (reference sequence). V was cut by 1 base and J by 3 bases, with 13 bases left in between. The chain's CDR3 is CASSLESGADYEQYF. CDR3 in DNA: TGTGCCAGCAGCTTAGAATCGGGAGCGGACTACGAGCAGTACTTC.

V and J are TRBV3-1 and TRBJ2-5; tentative D call: TRBD1 (6 bases). Trimming stripped 6 bases from V and 11 bases from J, with 13 bases between. Germline-derived CDR1 and CDR2 are LGHDT and YNNKEL (reference sequence). The CDR3 has 11 amino acids. CDR3 DNA sequence: TGTGCCAGCAGGGCAGGGGTTGAGCAGTACTTC. As protein: CASRAGVEQYF.

This clonotype was detected a few times. The V and J genes are TRBV30 and TRBJ1-6; D may be TRBD1 (6 bases). The CDR3 contains 14 residues. Germline CDR1 is GTSNPN and CDR2 is SVGIG (reference sequence). The V end was cut by 4 bases, the J end by 7 bases, with 14 bases between. In nucleotides, the CDR3 is TGTGCCTGGAAACAGGGAAAGGGGAATTCACCCCTCCACTTT. Amino acids: CAWKQGKGNSPLHF.

Worth noting for this clonotype: Without the conserved terminal phenylalanine or tryptophan, this CDR3 likely stems from a read error. The rearrangement links TRBV28 to TRBJ1-5; no reliable D call. The CDR3 has 14 residues. In germline, CDR1 is MDHEN, CDR2 SYDVKM. V was cut by 2 bases and J by 4 bases, with 9 bases left in between. CDR3 loop: CASSLALGNQPQHL. CDR3 in DNA: TGTGCCAGCAGTTTAGCACTGGGGAATCAGCCCCAGCATCTT.

CDR3 bases: TGTGCCAGCAGCTCATTCGACAGGGATGCAACTAATGAAAAACTGTTTTTT. Its translation: CASSSFDRDATNEKLFF. This chain links TRBV5-4 with TRBJ1-4, with 7 positions matching TRBD1. Germline V lookup: CDR1 SGHNT, CDR2 YYREEE (reference sequence). J gave up 0 bases and V 3 bases, and 8 bases lay outside the gene matches. The CDR3 consists of 17 residues.

The rearrangement joins TRBV20-1 to TRBJ2-3, with D perhaps TRBD2 (6 bases). V was clipped by 4 bases and J by 6 bases, with 26 bases between them. CDR3 length: 17 amino acids. CDR1 and CDR2 from the germline V gene are DFQATT and SNEGSKA (reference sequence). The chain's CDR3 is CSAKIPTEGGALDTQYF. The CDR3 bases are TGCAGTGCTAAGATCCCGACCGAGGGAGGAGCGCTGGATACGCAGTATTTT.

The chain joins TRBV24-1 to TRBJ2-1, with D possibly matching TRBD1 (5 bases). This CDR3 region has 14 residues. Germline-derived CDR1 and CDR2 are KGHDR and SFDVKD. V lost 3 bases and J lost 9, with 14 bases in between. The CDR3 coding sequence is TGTGCCACCAGTGATACGGCAGGGTCCGGTGAGCAGTTCTTC. Protein: CATSDTAGSGEQFF.

This chain links TRBV10-2 with TRBJ2-7; D gene ambiguous. V lost 0 bases to trimming and J lost 5 bases, with 5 bases between them. Germline V gene sequence: CDR1 WSHSY, CDR2 SAAADI. CDR3 length: 12 residues. The CDR3 coding sequence is TGCGCCAGCAGTGAGTCGTATAACGAGCAGTACTTC. Its protein product is CASSESYNEQYF.

This clonotype has just a few counts. This chain links TRBV6-1 with TRBJ1-4; tentative D call: TRBD1 (5 bases). CDR1 MNHNS and CDR2 SASEGT come from the germline V gene. The CDR3 extends over 16 amino acids. V was shortened by 10 bases and J by 7 bases, with 25 bases between the two germline ends. The CDR3 protein is CATRGMMTEFGEKLFF. Here the CDR3 DNA reads TGTGCCACCCGGGGGATGATGACGGAGTTTGGTGAAAAACTGTTTTTT.

The CDR3 coding sequence is TGCAGTGCTAGAGAAATCAGCAGGGTGGTCTCGAGCTCCTACGAGCAGTACTTC. This encodes CSAREISRVVSSSYEQYF. The chain uses TRBV20-1 and TRBJ2-7; D perhaps matches TRBD1 (5 bases). V lost 0 bases, J lost 0 bases, and 21 bases lay in between. The CDR3 runs to 18 residues. CDR1 is DFQATT, CDR2 SNEGSKA, per germline (reference sequence).

This clonotype showed up just a few times. V gene TRBV28 combines with J gene TRBJ2-3, with 13 bases lining up with TRBD2. Trimming removed 6 bases from V and 4 bases from J; junction bases left unmatched: 10. The CDR3 is 17 amino acids. Per germline, CDR1 MDHEN and CDR2 SYDVKM. In DNA form, the CDR3 reads TGTGCCAGCAGCCTTGGACTAGCGGGAGAGGAGTCAGATACGCAGTATTTT. It translates to CASSLGLAGEESDTQYF.

This CDR3 is CASSPPDLNTEAFF. The CDR3 region has the DNA TGTGCCAGCAGCCCTCCCGACCTGAACACTGAAGCTTTCTTT. The genes are TRBV7-3 and TRBJ1-1; D unclear. CDR1 and CDR2 from the germline V gene are SGHTA and FQGTGA. The germline V and J ends were trimmed by 5 bases and 0 bases, with 10 bases remaining between them. There are 14 residues in the CDR3. Looking up the rest from reference TRBV7-3 and TRBJ1-1 gives the full variable domain: GAGVSQTPSNKVTEKGKYVELRCDPISGHTALYWYRQSLGQGPEFLIYFQGTGAADDSGLPNDRFFAVRPEGSVSTLKIQRTERGDSAVYLCASSPPDLNTEAFFGQGTRLTVV.

This chain joins TRBV15 and TRBJ2-5; TRBD2 matches at 9 bases. The J call is doubtful: the DNA matches TRBJ2-7 better. The CDR3 length is 14 residues. The V gene's germline CDR1 is LNHNV and CDR2 YYDKDF (reference sequence). Here the CDR3 DNA reads TGTGCCACCAGCAGGAGCGGGGGGTACTACGAGCAGTACTTC. As protein: CATSRSGGYYEQYF.

The V gene is TRBV21-1, the J gene TRBJ1-1. TRBV21-1 is assigned pseudogene status. The CDR3 is 15 amino acids. CDR3 in DNA: TGTGCCAGCAGCAAAGATCCGGTCCTGAACACTGAAGCTTTCTTT. Translated, it gives CASSKDPVLNTEAFF.

Comment on this clonotype: One end of the junction is discordant with germline, which a read error may explain. The genes are TRBV10-3 and TRBJ2-1, with D possibly being TRBD2 (5 bases). The CDR3 has 13 residues. Germline V lookup: CDR1 ENHRY, CDR2 SYGVKD. The DNA for the CDR3 is TGCGCCATCAGTGCCGGGACCTACAATGAGCAGTTCTTC. It specifies CAISAGTYNEQFF.

This clonotype occurred once. The V call is TRBV19, the J call TRBJ1-1; 9 nucleotides match TRBD1. The germline V gene encodes CDR1 LNHDA and CDR2 SQIVND (reference sequence). The V gene end was trimmed by 3 bases and the J gene end by 8 bases; junction bases not matched to a gene: 7. The CDR3 has 14 amino acids. The CDR3 reads CASSIGGQGTEAFF. CDR3 nucleotides: TGTGCCAGTAGTATCGGTGGACAGGGGACGGAAGCTTTCTTT.

Ten or more counts support this clonotype. V is TRBV6-5 and J is TRBJ1-1; 11 nucleotides match TRBD1. CDR3 length: 18 amino acids. Germline V lookup: CDR1 MNHEY, CDR2 SVGAGI. With V trimmed by 0 bases and J by 0 bases, 6 bases remained unmatched. The CDR3 DNA reads TGTGCCAGCAGTTACTCTACCCCGGGACAGGGGGTGAACACTGAAGCTTTCTTT. The encoded protein is CASSYSTPGQGVNTEAFF.

The chain employs TRBV27 and TRBJ2-1, with 16 bases lining up with TRBD2. Trimming at V came to 4 bases and at J to 5 bases, leaving 14 bases not matched to a gene. This CDR3 comprises 20 residues. The germline V gene has CDR1 MNHEY and CDR2 SMNVEV (reference sequence). The CDR3 sequence is CASSSMEGLAGGGLNNEQFF. The CDR3 DNA sequence: TGTGCCAGCAGTTCAATGGAGGGACTAGCGGGAGGGGGGCTTAACAATGAGCAGTTCTTC.

The chain links TRBV6-5 to TRBJ1-2; the D is unclear. Trimming shortened V by 4 bases and J by 0 bases, and 15 bases separated the two germline ends. CDR3 size: 16 residues. CDR1 MNHEY and CDR2 SVGAGI come from the germline V gene. CDR3 residues: CASSLRRGLPNYGYTF. Here the CDR3 DNA reads TGTGCCAGCAGTTTGAGGAGAGGGCTACCTAACTATGGCTACACCTTC.

This clonotype was observed a few times. This sequence joins TRBV29-1 and TRBJ2-7; 9 nucleotides match TRBD1. The CDR3 loop spans 15 amino acids. Per germline, CDR1 SQVTM and CDR2 ANQGSEA. The V and J ends lost 5 bases and 4 bases, in that order; junction bases with no gene match: 12. In DNA form, the CDR3 reads TGCAGCGTTCGTCCCGGGACAGGGCTTCGATACGAGCAGTACTTC. It codes for CSVRPGTGLRYEQYF.

The chain uses TRBV30 and TRBJ1-2, with a tentative D call TRBD1 (6 bases). This CDR3 is built from 14 residues. Germline V gives CDR1 GTSNPN, CDR2 SVGIG (reference sequence). The V and J ends lost 1 base and 8 bases respectively, with 17 bases between them. Here the CDR3 reads CAWSAAYRDSGYTF. DNA for the CDR3: TGTGCCTGGAGTGCCGCATACAGGGATTCGGGCTACACCTTC.